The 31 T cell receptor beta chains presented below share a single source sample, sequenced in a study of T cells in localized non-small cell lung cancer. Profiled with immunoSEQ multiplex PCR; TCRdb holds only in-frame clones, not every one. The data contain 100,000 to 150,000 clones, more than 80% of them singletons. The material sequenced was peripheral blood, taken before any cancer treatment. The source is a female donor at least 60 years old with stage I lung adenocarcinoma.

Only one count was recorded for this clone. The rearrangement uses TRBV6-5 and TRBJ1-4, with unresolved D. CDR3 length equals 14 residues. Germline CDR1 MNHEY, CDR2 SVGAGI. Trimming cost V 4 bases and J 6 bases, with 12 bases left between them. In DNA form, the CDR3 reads TGTGCCAGCAGTTCCTACGGACCTTATGAAAAACTGTTTTTT. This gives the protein CASSSYGPYEKLFF.

CDR3 nucleotide sequence: TGTGCCAGCAGCCCAAACCCGGGAGGACCCGCAACCAATGAGCAGTTCTTC. Residues: CASSPNPGGPATNEQFF. The V and J genes are TRBV7-3 and TRBJ2-1; 7 bases fit TRBD2. Germline V gene lookup returns CDR1 SGHTA and CDR2 FQGTGA. The J segment lost 6 bases and the V segment lost 5 bases, leaving 16 bases of the junction unmatched. This CDR3 comprises 17 residues.

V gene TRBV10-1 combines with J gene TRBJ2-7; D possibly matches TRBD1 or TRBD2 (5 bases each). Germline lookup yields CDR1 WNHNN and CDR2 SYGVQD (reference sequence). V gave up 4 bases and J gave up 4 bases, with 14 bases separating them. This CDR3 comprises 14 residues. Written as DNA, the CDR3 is TGCGCCAGCAGTGGAGGGGAGTTAGGATACGAGCAGTACTTC. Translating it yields CASSGGELGYEQYF.

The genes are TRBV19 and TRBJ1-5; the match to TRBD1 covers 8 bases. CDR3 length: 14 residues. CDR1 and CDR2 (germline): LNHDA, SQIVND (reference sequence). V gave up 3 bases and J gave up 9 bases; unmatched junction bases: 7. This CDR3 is CASSMSGQGLPQHF. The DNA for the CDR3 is TGTGCCAGTAGTATGAGTGGACAGGGCCTGCCCCAGCATTTT.

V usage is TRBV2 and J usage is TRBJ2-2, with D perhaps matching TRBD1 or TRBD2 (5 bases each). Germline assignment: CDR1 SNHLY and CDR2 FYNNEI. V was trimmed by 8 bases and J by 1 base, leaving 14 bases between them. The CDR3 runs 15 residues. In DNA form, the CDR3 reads TGTGCCAGCGAGTGGGGACGGAGGAACACCGGGGAGCTGTTTTTT. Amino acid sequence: CASEWGRRNTGELFF.

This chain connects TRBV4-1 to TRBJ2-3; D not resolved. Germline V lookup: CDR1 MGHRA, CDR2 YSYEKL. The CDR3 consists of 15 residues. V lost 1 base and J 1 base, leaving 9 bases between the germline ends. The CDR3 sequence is CASSQVFLGTDTQYF. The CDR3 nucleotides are TGCGCCAGCAGCCAAGTGTTTCTGGGCACAGATACGCAGTATTTT.

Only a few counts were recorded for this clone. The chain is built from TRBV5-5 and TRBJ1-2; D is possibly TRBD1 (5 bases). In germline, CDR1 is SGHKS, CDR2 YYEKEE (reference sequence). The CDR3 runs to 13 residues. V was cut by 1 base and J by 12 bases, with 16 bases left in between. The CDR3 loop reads CASSLYLAGVHTF. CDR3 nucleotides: TGTGCCAGCAGCTTGTATCTTGCGGGGGTTCACACCTTC.

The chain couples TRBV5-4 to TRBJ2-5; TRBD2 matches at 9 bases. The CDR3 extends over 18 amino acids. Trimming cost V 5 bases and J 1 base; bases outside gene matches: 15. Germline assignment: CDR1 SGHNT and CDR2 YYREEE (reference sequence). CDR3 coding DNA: TGTGCCAGCAGTTTCCCAGGGATGGCGGGGGGGTCCCAAGAGACCCAGTACTTC. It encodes CASSFPGMAGGSQETQYF. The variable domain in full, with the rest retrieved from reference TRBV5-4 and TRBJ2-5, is ETGVTQSPTHLIKTRGQQVTLRCSSQSGHNTVSWYQQALGQGPQFIFQYYREEENGRGNFPPRFSGLQFPNYSSELNVNALELDDSALYLCASSFPGMAGGSQETQYFGPGTRLLVL.

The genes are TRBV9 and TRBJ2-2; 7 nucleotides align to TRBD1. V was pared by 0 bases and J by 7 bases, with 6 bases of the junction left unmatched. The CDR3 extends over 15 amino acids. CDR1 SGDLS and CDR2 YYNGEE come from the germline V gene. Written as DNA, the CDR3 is TGTGCCAGCAGCGTAGTGGAAGGGGGCAGCGGGGAGCTGTTTTTT. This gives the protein CASSVVEGGSGELFF.

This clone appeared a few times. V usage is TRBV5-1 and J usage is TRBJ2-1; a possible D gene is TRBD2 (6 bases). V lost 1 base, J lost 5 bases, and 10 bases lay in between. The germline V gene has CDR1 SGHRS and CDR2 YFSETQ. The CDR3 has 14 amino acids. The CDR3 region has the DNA TGCGCCAGCAGCTTGCTCTCGGGAGACAATGAGCAGTTCTTC. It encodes CASSLLSGDNEQFF.

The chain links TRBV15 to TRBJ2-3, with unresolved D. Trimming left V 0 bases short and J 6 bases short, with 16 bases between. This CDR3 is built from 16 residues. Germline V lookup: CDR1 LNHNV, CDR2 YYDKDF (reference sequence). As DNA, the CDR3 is TGTGCCACCAGCAGAGATCTACTAAACACGCGGGATACGCAGTATTTT. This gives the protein CATSRDLLNTRDTQYF.

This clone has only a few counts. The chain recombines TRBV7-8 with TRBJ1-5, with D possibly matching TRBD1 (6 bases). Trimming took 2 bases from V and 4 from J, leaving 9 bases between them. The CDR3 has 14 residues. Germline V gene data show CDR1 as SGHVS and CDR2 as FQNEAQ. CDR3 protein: CASSLMRGNQPQHF. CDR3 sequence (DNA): TGTGCCAGCAGCTTAATGAGGGGGAATCAGCCCCAGCATTTT.

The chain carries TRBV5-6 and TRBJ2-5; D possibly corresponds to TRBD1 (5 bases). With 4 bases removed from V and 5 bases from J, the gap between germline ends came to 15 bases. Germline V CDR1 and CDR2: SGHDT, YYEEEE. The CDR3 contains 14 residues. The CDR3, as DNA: TGTGCCAGCAGCCTAACCTTAGGGGCCGAGACCCAGTACTTC. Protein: CASSLTLGAETQYF.

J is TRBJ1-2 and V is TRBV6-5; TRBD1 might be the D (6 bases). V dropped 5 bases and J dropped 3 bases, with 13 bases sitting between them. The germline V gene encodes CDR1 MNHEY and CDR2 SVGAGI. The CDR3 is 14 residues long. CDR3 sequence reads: CASSPRTEHYGYTF. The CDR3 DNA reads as TGTGCCAGCAGTCCCCGGACAGAACACTATGGCTACACCTTC.

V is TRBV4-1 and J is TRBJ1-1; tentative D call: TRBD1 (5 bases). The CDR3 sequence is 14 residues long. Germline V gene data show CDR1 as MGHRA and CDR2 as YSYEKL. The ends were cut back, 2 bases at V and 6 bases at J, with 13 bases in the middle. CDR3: CASSQQLGDPEAFF. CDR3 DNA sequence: TGCGCCAGCAGCCAACAACTAGGGGACCCTGAAGCTTTCTTT.

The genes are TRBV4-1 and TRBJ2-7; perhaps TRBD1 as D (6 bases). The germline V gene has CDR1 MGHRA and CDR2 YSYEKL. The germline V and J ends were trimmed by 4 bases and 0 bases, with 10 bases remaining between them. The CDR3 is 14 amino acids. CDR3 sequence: CASSLPDSSYEQYF. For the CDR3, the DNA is TGCGCCAGCAGCCTACCGGACAGCTCCTACGAGCAGTACTTC.

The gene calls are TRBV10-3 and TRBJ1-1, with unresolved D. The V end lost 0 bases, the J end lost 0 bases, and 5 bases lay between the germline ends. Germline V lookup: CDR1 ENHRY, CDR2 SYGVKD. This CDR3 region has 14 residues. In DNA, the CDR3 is TGTGCCATCAGTGAGTCTTGGGTGAACACTGAAGCTTTCTTT. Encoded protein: CAISESWVNTEAFF.

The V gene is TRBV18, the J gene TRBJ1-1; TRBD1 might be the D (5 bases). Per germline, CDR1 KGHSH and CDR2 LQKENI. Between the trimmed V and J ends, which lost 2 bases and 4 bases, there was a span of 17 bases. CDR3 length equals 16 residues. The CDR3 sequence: CASSPGRGEGFTEAFF. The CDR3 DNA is TGTGCCAGCTCACCAGGCAGAGGGGAGGGGTTCACTGAAGCTTTCTTT.

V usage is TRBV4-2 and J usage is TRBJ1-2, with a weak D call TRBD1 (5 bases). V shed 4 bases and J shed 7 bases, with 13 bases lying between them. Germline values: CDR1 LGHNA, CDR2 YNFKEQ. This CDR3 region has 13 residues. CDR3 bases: TGTGCCAGCAGCCTCAACGGGGGGGGTGGCTACACCTTC. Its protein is CASSLNGGGGYTF.

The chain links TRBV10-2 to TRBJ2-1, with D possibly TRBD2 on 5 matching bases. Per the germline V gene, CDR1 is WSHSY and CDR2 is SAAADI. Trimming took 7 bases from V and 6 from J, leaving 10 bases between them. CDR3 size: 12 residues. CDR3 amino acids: CASMGAGNEQFF. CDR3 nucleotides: TGCGCCAGCATGGGCGCGGGCAATGAGCAGTTCTTC.

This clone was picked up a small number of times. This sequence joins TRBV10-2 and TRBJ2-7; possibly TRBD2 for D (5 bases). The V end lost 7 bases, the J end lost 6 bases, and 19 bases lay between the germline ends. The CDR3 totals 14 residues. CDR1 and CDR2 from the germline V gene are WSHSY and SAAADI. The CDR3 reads CASMSETARAEQYF. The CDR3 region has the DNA TGCGCCAGCATGTCCGAGACCGCGAGGGCCGAGCAGTACTTC.

This CDR3 is CAIRQGRKEKLFF. Written as DNA, the CDR3 is TGTGCCATCCGACAGGGCAGGAAGGAAAAACTGTTTTTT. V and J are TRBV2 and TRBJ1-4; TRBD1 agrees at 7 bases. The CDR3 has 13 amino acids. The ends lost 10 bases at V and 8 bases at J; junction bases unmatched: 10. Germline V lookup: CDR1 SNHLY, CDR2 FYNNEI.

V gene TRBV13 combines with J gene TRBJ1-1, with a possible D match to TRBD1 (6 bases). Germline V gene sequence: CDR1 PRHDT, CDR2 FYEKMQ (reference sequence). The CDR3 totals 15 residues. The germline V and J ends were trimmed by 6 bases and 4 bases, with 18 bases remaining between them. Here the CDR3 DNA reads TGTGCCAGCAGATTTCACAGGGCTGGGAGCACTGAAGCTTTCTTT. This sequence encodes CASRFHRAGSTEAFF. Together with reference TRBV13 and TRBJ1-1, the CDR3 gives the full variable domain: AAGVIQSPRHLIKEKRETATLKCYPIPRHDTVYWYQQGPGQDPQFLISFYEKMQSDKGSIPDRFSAQQFSDYHSELNMSSLELGDSALYFCASRFHRAGSTEAFFGQGTRLTVV.

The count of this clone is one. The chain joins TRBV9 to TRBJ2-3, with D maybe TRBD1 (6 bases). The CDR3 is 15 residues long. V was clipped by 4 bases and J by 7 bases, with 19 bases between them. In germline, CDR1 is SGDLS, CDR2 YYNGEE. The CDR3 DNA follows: TGTGCCAGCAGCATACTGACAGAGGGGGTTTATACGCAGTATTTT. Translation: CASSILTEGVYTQYF.

As DNA, the CDR3 is TGTGCCAGCAGTTTATTCCAGGGGGGCAATGAAAAACTGTTTTTT. Encoded protein: CASSLFQGGNEKLFF. The chain couples TRBV28 to TRBJ1-4; 7 nucleotides line up with TRBD1. CDR3 length equals 15 residues. V lost 1 base and J lost 5; bases outside the gene matches: 4. From germline, CDR1 is MDHEN and CDR2 SYDVKM.

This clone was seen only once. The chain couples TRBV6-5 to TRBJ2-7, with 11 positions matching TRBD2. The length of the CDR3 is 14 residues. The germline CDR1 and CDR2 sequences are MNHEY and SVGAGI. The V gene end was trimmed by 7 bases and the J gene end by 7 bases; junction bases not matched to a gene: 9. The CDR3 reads CASKTGLAAWEQYF. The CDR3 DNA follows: TGTGCCAGCAAGACGGGACTAGCGGCTTGGGAGCAGTACTTC.

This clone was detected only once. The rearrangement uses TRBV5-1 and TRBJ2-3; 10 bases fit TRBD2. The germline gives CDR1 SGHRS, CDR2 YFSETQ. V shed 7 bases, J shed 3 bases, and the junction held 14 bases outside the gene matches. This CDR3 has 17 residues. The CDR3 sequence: CASRFRRGLAETDTQYF. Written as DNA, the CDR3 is TGCGCCAGCCGATTCCGACGAGGACTAGCGGAGACAGATACGCAGTATTTT. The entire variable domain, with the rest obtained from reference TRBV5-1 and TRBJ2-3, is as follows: KAGVTQTPRYLIKTRGQQVTLSCSPISGHRSVSWYQQTPGQGLQFLFEYFSETQRNKGNFPGRFSGRQFSNSRSEMNVSTLELGDSALYLCASRFRRGLAETDTQYFGPGTRLTVL.

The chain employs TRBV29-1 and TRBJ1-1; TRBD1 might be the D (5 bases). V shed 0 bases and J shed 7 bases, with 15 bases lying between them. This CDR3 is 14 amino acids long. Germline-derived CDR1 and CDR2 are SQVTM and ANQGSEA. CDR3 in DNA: TGCAGCGTTGAAGATCAAGCAGGGTGGCATGAAGCTTTCTTT. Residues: CSVEDQAGWHEAFF.

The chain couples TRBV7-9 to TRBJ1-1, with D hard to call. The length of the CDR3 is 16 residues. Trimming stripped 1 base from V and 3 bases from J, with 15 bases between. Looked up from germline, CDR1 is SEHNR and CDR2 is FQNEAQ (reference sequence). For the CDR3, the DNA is TGTGCCAGCAGCTTAGGCGGGTGGATGAGGGACACTGAAGCTTTCTTT. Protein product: CASSLGGWMRDTEAFF. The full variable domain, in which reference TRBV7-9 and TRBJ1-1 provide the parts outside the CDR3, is DTGVSQNPRHKITKRGQNVTFRCDPISEHNRLYWYRQTLGQGPEFLTYFQNEAQLEKSRLLSDRFSAERPKGSFSTLEIQRTEQGDSAMYLCASSLGGWMRDTEAFFGQGTRLTVV.

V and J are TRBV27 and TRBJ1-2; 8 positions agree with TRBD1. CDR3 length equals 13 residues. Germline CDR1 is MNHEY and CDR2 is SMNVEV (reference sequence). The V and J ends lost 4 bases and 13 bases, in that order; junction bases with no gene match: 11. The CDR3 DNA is TGTGCCAGCAGTTACCCCGGACAGGGCCCCCTCACCTTC. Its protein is CASSYPGQGPLTF.

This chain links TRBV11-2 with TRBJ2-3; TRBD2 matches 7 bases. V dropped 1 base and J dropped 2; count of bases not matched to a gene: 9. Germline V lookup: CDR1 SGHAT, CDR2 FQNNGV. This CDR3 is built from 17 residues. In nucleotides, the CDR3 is TGTGCCAGCAGCTTAGCCTGGCTAGCGGAGCTCACAGATACGCAGTATTTT. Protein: CASSLAWLAELTDTQYF.